The entry below gives a single TCR beta chain sequence along with its context. What it binds is unknown. The data originate from a study of cytotoxic CD8 clonotypes in ibrutinib-treated CLL. Study information: Average yields of about 260,000 productive templates and tens of thousands of productive rearrangements characterized the samples. The study's findings and limits: Sustained-remission patients were sampled at different times than progressing patients were.

Sequencing used immunoSEQ multiplex PCR; TCRdb keeps in-frame clones, though not all of them. The sample has 20,000 to 25,000 clones; over 55% are singletons. The sample in question was PBMCs, obtained after 12 months of ibrutinib treatment. The receptor's source is a human donor with chronic lymphocytic leukemia.

CDR3 DNA sequence: TGTGCCAGCAGCTTAGTCATCCGGACAGGGGGCTATGACGAGCAGTACTTC. This gives the protein CASSLVIRTGGYDEQYF. V and J are TRBV7-8 and TRBJ2-7; 11 nucleotides align to TRBD1. CDR1 is SGHVS, CDR2 FQNEAQ, per germline. This CDR3 is built from 17 residues. J was trimmed by 5 bases and V by 1 base; bases with no gene match: 10.